This passage covers 26 T cell receptor beta chains from one sample sequenced in a study of post-analysis software for immune sequencing data. Study-wide points: Patients showed TRBV5-6, TRBV5-1 and TRBV20-1 among roughly five TRBV segments more frequent than in controls.

Tagging with unique molecular identifiers was a feature of the TCR beta cDNA libraries. TCRdb re-called the PCR reads through MiXCR, storing one row per CDR3 protein. The data show 750,000 to 950,000 distinct CDR3 sequences, about 53% seen once. Antigens for these TCRs are unknown. The sequenced material came from blood. All receptors come from a girl between 5 and 17 years old with multiple sclerosis.

The sample holds a few counts of this clonotype. The V and J genes are TRBV5-1 and TRBJ2-1, with D possibly being TRBD2 (5 bases). V shed 2 bases and J shed 4 bases, with 16 bases lying between them. The CDR3 is made up of 16 amino acids. Germline V gene sequence: CDR1 SGHRS, CDR2 YFSETQ. CDR3 region: CASSLSGSRSYNEQFF. CDR3 DNA sequence: TGCGCCAGCAGCTTAAGTGGGAGCCGATCGTACAATGAGCAGTTCTTC. The entire variable domain, with the rest obtained from reference TRBV5-1 and TRBJ2-1, is as follows: KAGVTQTPRYLIKTRGQQVTLSCSPISGHRSVSWYQQTPGQGLQFLFEYFSETQRNKGNFPGRFSGRQFSNSRSEMNVSTLELGDSALYLCASSLSGSRSYNEQFFGPGTRLTVL.

The chain carries TRBV5-1 and TRBJ2-7; D not certain. The CDR3 spans 17 residues. Trimming removed 5 bases at V and 5 bases at J, with 26 bases between. CDR1 and CDR2 from the germline V gene are SGHRS and YFSETQ. The CDR3 nucleotides are TGCGCCAGCAGGCAGTCGGAACTTGGAAACCGCGGCCACGAGCAGTACTTC. Translating it yields CASRQSELGNRGHEQYF.

V usage is TRBV15 and J usage is TRBJ2-5, with D possibly matching TRBD1 (6 bases). The CDR3 has 14 residues. Between the trimmed V and J ends, which lost 1 base and 2 bases, there was a span of 8 bases. Germline loops: CDR1 LNHNV, CDR2 YYDKDF (reference sequence). As DNA, the CDR3 is TGTGCCACCAGCAGAGGAGGGGGACAAGAGACCCAGTACTTC. It encodes CATSRGGGQETQYF. Full variable domain (rest looked up from reference TRBV15 and TRBJ2-5): DAMVIQNPRYQVTQFGKPVTLSCSQTLNHNVMYWYQQKSSQAPKLLFHYYDKDFNNEADTPDNFQSRRPNTSFCFLDIRSPGLGDTAMYLCATSRGGGQETQYFGPGTRLLVL.

This clonotype was counted a few times. CDR3: CSVPGGINYGYTF. The CDR3, as DNA: TGCAGCGTTCCCGGTGGGATCAACTATGGCTACACCTTC. The rearrangement uses TRBV29-1 and TRBJ1-2, with D unresolved. V was shortened by 5 bases and J by 2 bases, with 12 bases between the two germline ends. CDR3 length: 13 residues. Germline V CDR1 and CDR2: SQVTM, ANQGSEA.

This clonotype was seen a few times. CDR3 coding DNA: TGCAGCGTTGAAGATCGGGGTGCTGGCTATGGCTACACCTTC. The encoded protein is CSVEDRGAGYGYTF. The chain couples TRBV29-1 to TRBJ1-2; D is ambiguous. The CDR3 has 14 residues. Trimming shortened V by 0 bases and J by 4 bases, and 12 bases separated the two germline ends. Looked up from germline, CDR1 is SQVTM and CDR2 is ANQGSEA. Drawing the rest from reference TRBV29-1 and TRBJ1-2, the complete variable domain is SAVISQKPSRDICQRGTSLTIQCQVDSQVTMMFWYRQQPGQSLTLIATANQGSEATYESGFVIDKFPISRPNLTFSTLTVSNMSPEDSSIYLCSVEDRGAGYGYTFGSGTRLTVV.

In this sample, this clonotype turned up a few times. V is TRBV5-1 and J is TRBJ1-2; D may be TRBD1 (5 bases). Germline V gene sequence: CDR1 SGHRS, CDR2 YFSETQ. There are 15 residues in the CDR3. Trimming pared 3 bases from V and 0 bases from J, leaving 12 bases between. The CDR3 sequence is CASSSVGQSNYGYTF. The CDR3, as DNA: TGCGCCAGCAGCTCAGTGGGGCAGTCTAACTATGGCTACACCTTC. Based on the CDR3 plus reference TRBV5-1 and TRBJ1-2, the full variable domain is KAGVTQTPRYLIKTRGQQVTLSCSPISGHRSVSWYQQTPGQGLQFLFEYFSETQRNKGNFPGRFSGRQFSNSRSEMNVSTLELGDSALYLCASSSVGQSNYGYTFGSGTRLTVV.

The chain links TRBV6-2 or TRBV6-3 to TRBJ2-7; TRBD2 is a possible D gene (5 bases). CDR1 is MNHEY and CDR2 is SVGEGT in the germline V gene. The CDR3 is 15 amino acids. The ends were cut back, 5 bases at V and 3 bases at J, with 17 bases in the middle. CDR3 nucleotide sequence: TGTGCCAGCAGTGCAAGGACTGGACGGATCTACGAGCAGTACTTC. This translates into CASSARTGRIYEQYF.

CDR3 loop: CASKEGPSYGYTF. DNA of the CDR3: TGTGCCAGTAAAGAGGGGCCCTCCTATGGCTACACCTTC. This sequence joins TRBV19 and TRBJ1-2; D perhaps matches TRBD1 (5 bases). The V and J ends lost 7 bases and 4 bases respectively, with 13 bases between them. The CDR3 consists of 13 residues. Germline assignment: CDR1 LNHDA and CDR2 SQIVND (reference sequence).

This clonotype occurred a few times. V gene TRBV6-1 combines with J gene TRBJ2-3; tentatively, D is TRBD2 (6 bases). V was trimmed by 1 base and J by 5 bases, leaving 13 bases between them. In germline, CDR1 is MNHNS, CDR2 SASEGT. CDR3 length: 15 amino acids. The CDR3 spells CASSEGRDGGDTQYF. The CDR3 DNA follows: TGTGCCAGCAGTGAAGGCCGGGACGGGGGAGATACGCAGTATTTT.

The V gene is TRBV5-1, the J gene TRBJ1-2; D is unclear. This CDR3 has 12 amino acids. V lost 5 bases and J 4 bases, leaving 9 bases between the germline ends. Germline CDR1 SGHRS, CDR2 YFSETQ. CDR3 sequence: CASRGGSYGYTF. CDR3 DNA sequence: TGCGCCAGCAGGGGAGGCAGCTATGGCTACACCTTC.

As to this clonotype: Sequence at one end of the junction differs from germline and may be a read error. J is TRBJ1-2 and V is TRBV9; D not certain. The CDR3 consists of 14 residues. The germline CDR1 and CDR2 sequences are SGDLS and YYNGEE. CDR3 loop: CAGSVRDTGYGYTF. CDR3 nucleotide sequence: TGTGCCGGCAGCGTAAGGGATACCGGCTATGGCTACACCTTC.

The chain carries TRBV27 and TRBJ2-7; D not certain. CDR3 length: 14 amino acids. V was cut by 6 bases and J by 0 bases, with 12 bases left in between. Germline CDR1 reads MNHEY; CDR2 reads SMNVEV (reference sequence). Written as DNA, the CDR3 is TGTGCCAGCAGGTTAAGGCGGAACTCCTACGAGCAGTACTTC. This sequence encodes CASRLRRNSYEQYF.

The V gene is TRBV29-1, the J gene TRBJ2-1; possibly TRBD1 or TRBD2 for D (5 bases each). Trimming pared 1 base from V and 10 bases from J, leaving 14 bases between. CDR1 is SQVTM, CDR2 ANQGSEA, per germline. This CDR3 has 13 residues. CDR3 sequence: CSVEAPGPGEQFF. The CDR3, as DNA: TGCAGCGTTGAAGCTCCGGGACCCGGGGAGCAGTTCTTC.

The chain is built from TRBV4-1 and TRBJ2-5, with D possibly being TRBD1 (6 bases). Germline CDR1 MGHRA, CDR2 YSYEKL. The CDR3 is 15 residues long. The V end was cut by 8 bases, the J end by 2 bases, with 18 bases between. CDR3 bases: TGCGCCAGCCAGGGGTCTCAAGGGGAACAAGAGACCCAGTACTTC. This encodes CASQGSQGEQETQYF.

This chain connects TRBV7-2 to TRBJ1-2, with D possibly being TRBD1 (6 bases). The length of the CDR3 is 16 residues. V lost 5 bases and J lost 1, with 17 bases in between. CDR1 and CDR2 from the germline V gene are SGHTA and FQGNSA. The DNA of the CDR3 is TGTGCCAGCAGCGTGCGCCAAGGGGGTTATAACTATGGCTACACCTTC. This translates into CASSVRQGGYNYGYTF.

V usage is TRBV4-2 and J usage is TRBJ2-2; 7 bases align to TRBD1. V was clipped by 2 bases and J by 5 bases; unmatched bases: 2. This CDR3 contains 14 residues. CDR1 and CDR2 (germline): LGHNA, YNFKEQ. Written as DNA, the CDR3 is TGTGCCAGCAGCCAAACAGGGGAGACCGGGGAGCTGTTTTTT. Its protein is CASSQTGETGELFF.

V and J are TRBV4-1 and TRBJ2-5, with D possibly matching TRBD1 (6 bases). The J call may be in error: the DNA end matches TRBJ2-7 better. CDR1 is MGHRA and CDR2 is YSYEKL in the germline V gene. The CDR3 sequence is 14 residues long. CDR3 residues: CASSHPGQPLEQYF. The CDR3 nucleotides read TGCGCCAGCAGCCACCCCGGACAGCCTCTCGAGCAGTACTTC.

The genes are TRBV7-9 and TRBJ2-3; D is unresolved. V gave up 4 bases and J gave up 4 bases, with 21 bases separating them. This CDR3 has 17 amino acids. Germline V lookup: CDR1 SEHNR, CDR2 FQNEAQ (reference sequence). CDR3 coding DNA: TGTGCCAGCAGCTCCTCCGGCAACTCCCACCCCGCAGATACGCAGTATTTT. This codes for CASSSSGNSHPADTQYF.

This chain connects TRBV20-1 to TRBJ2-3, with TRBD2 matching over 8 bases. CDR1 and CDR2 (germline): DFQATT, SNEGSKA (reference sequence). J lost 6 bases, V lost 1 base, and 6 bases had no gene match. This CDR3 region has 14 residues. The CDR3, as DNA: TGCAGTGCTAGAGCGGGAGGGCAAGGTGATACGCAGTATTTT. It encodes CSARAGGQGDTQYF.

The chain recombines TRBV5-1 with TRBJ2-2, with TRBD2 matching 8 bases. The germline V gene has CDR1 SGHRS and CDR2 YFSETQ. The CDR3 contains 17 residues. V gave up 1 base and J gave up 3 bases; unmatched junction bases: 8. CDR3 in DNA: TGCGCCAGCAGCTTGTCACTAGCGGAAACGGACACCGGGGAGCTGTTTTTT. Amino acids: CASSLSLAETDTGELFF.

For this clonotype: Lacking the conserved final phenylalanine or tryptophan, this CDR3 likely reflects a read error. V and J are TRBV20-1 and TRBJ2-5, with 7 positions matching TRBD2. Per germline, CDR1 DFQATT and CDR2 SNEGSKA (reference sequence). This CDR3 has 17 amino acids. V lost 0 bases, J lost 5 bases, and 15 bases stayed unmatched. The CDR3 DNA reads as TGCAGTGCTAGAGATGCGCGTATGGCTAGCGGCATCGAGACCCAGTACGTC. It codes for CSARDARMASGIETQYV.

The rearrangement links TRBV18 to TRBJ1-2; a possible D gene is TRBD1 (5 bases). Germline CDR1 is KGHSH and CDR2 is LQKENI. Deletions cut 3 bases from V and 8 bases from J, with 13 bases between. This CDR3 is 13 amino acids long. In nucleotides, the CDR3 is TGTGCCAGCTCACCGTCACAGGAGTGGGGCTACACCTTC. Its protein is CASSPSQEWGYTF.

This clonotype appeared a single time. The chain uses TRBV6-6 and TRBJ1-2; D is possibly TRBD1 (6 bases). Trimming left V 3 bases short and J 3 bases short, with 11 bases between. Germline V gives CDR1 MNHNY, CDR2 SVGAGI (reference sequence). The CDR3 length is 14 residues. The CDR3 region has the DNA TGTGCCAGCAGTTATCCAGGGGCGGACTATGGCTACACCTTC. Translated, it gives CASSYPGADYGYTF.

This clonotype has only a few counts. The J gene is TRBJ2-4, the V gene TRBV29-1; 8 positions match TRBD2. The CDR3 is made up of 15 amino acids. Germline assignment: CDR1 SQVTM and CDR2 ANQGSEA. After removal of 3 bases from V and 6 bases from J, the junction contained 10 bases not matched to a gene. CDR3 sequence (DNA): TGCAGCGTTGACGGCGGGCCGGGGGGGGTAAACATTCAGTACTTC. Translating it yields CSVDGGPGGVNIQYF.

V gene TRBV5-1 combines with J gene TRBJ2-7; no clear D. The CDR3 is 13 amino acids. The V and J ends lost 5 bases and 2 bases respectively, with 11 bases between them. The germline V gene has CDR1 SGHRS and CDR2 YFSETQ. For the CDR3, the DNA is TGCGCCAGCAGTTACGACGCGACCTACGAGCAGTACTTC. This gives the protein CASSYDATYEQYF. Full variable domain (rest looked up from reference TRBV5-1 and TRBJ2-7): KAGVTQTPRYLIKTRGQQVTLSCSPISGHRSVSWYQQTPGQGLQFLFEYFSETQRNKGNFPGRFSGRQFSNSRSEMNVSTLELGDSALYLCASSYDATYEQYFGPGTRLTVT.

This clonotype came up a few times. This chain connects TRBV5-1 to TRBJ2-7; D uncertain. The CDR3 runs to 14 residues. The germline V and J ends were trimmed by 2 bases and 3 bases, with 12 bases remaining between them. Germline V lookup: CDR1 SGHRS, CDR2 YFSETQ. The CDR3 loop reads CASSFYGTVYEQYF. In nucleotides, the CDR3 is TGCGCCAGCAGCTTCTACGGCACTGTCTACGAGCAGTACTTC.